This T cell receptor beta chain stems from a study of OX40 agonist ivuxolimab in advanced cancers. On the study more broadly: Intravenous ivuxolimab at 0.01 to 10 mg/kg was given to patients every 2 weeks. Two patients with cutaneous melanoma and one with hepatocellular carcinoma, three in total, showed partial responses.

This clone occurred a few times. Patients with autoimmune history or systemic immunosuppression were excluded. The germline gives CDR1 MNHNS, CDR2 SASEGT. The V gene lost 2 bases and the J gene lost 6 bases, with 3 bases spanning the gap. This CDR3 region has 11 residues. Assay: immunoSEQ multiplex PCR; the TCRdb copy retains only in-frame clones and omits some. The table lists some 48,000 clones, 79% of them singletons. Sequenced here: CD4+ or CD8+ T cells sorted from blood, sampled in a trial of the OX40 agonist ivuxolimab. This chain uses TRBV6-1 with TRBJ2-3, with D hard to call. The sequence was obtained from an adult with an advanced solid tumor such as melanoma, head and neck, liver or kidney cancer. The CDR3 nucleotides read TGTGCCAGCAGTGAAATGGATACGCAGTATTTT. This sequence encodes CASSEMDTQYF.